The clone carrying this T cell receptor beta chain was picked up one time. The antigen is not known. These data are taken from a study of T-cell memory formation after mild COVID-19. Whole-study context: TCR clusters largely stayed donor specific. Points from the study as a whole: Detection of some responders pre-infection suggested pre-existing cross-reactive memory T cells participated. Day 15 to 85 contracting clones showed balanced CD4/CD8; day 15 to 37 expanders favored CD4+. Contracting CD4+ clones sat mainly in CM and EM; CD8+ in EMRA.

Germline values: CDR1 SEHNR, CDR2 FQNEAQ (reference sequence). The CDR3 length is 16 residues. V gave up 6 bases and J gave up 4 bases, with 21 bases separating them. MiXCR was run by TCRdb on the 5' RACE reads, yielding one entry per CDR3 protein. The sample has 470,000 or so distinct CDR3 sequences; about 20% are singletons. Sequenced input: PBMCs or a T cell subset sorted from them (not recorded which). The chain recombines TRBV7-9 with TRBJ1-2, with D perhaps TRBD1 (6 bases). This sequence was found in a man aged 18 to 29 who had mild COVID-19 (a few samples of this study predate the infection). Cell type and time point are not known. CDR3 sequence: CASSSITGSNGYGYTF. The CDR3 nucleotides read TGTGCCAGCAGTTCAATTACAGGGTCGAACGGCTATGGCTACACCTTC. Variable domain in full (rest from reference TRBV7-9 and TRBJ1-2): DTGVSQNPRHKITKRGQNVTFRCDPISEHNRLYWYRQTLGQGPEFLTYFQNEAQLEKSRLLSDRFSAERPKGSFSTLEIQRTEQGDSAMYLCASSSITGSNGYGYTFGSGTRLTVV.